This T cell receptor (beta chain) was profiled in a study of human T cells and chemical hapten exposure. Findings and limits, study-wide: DPC sensitization produced no change in TCRs with frequency above 1 in 1000.

The CDR3 is 13 residues long. CDR1 is WSHSY and CDR2 is SAAADI in the germline V gene. V shed 7 bases and J shed 0 bases, with 9 bases lying between them. This clonotype has at least ten counts. Antigen specificity is unknown. Noted time point: patch test 3, about 24 weeks after DPC sensitization. Treatment noted: therapeutic diphenylcyclopropenone sensitization with weekly scalp DPC. Donation of samples came from alopecia patients who were 18 to 70 years old and suitable for DPC. Attachment of unique molecular identifiers to individual cDNA molecules was performed in the library. TCRdb independently ran MiXCR on the RACE reads; one entry per CDR3 protein. The sample has tens of thousands of distinct CDR3 sequences, 13% seen once.

Sequences were derived from whole blood, sampled in connection with sensitization to the hapten diphenylcyclopropenone (DPC). The origin of this receptor is a woman between 45 and 65 years old with alopecia areata. Some clones in this sample may be carry-over from other donors' samples. This chain links TRBV10-2 with TRBJ1-1; the D gene is possibly TRBD1 (6 bases). The CDR3 bases are TGCGCCAGCATGGGACAAGTGAACACTGAAGCTTTCTTT. Translated: CASMGQVNTEAFF.